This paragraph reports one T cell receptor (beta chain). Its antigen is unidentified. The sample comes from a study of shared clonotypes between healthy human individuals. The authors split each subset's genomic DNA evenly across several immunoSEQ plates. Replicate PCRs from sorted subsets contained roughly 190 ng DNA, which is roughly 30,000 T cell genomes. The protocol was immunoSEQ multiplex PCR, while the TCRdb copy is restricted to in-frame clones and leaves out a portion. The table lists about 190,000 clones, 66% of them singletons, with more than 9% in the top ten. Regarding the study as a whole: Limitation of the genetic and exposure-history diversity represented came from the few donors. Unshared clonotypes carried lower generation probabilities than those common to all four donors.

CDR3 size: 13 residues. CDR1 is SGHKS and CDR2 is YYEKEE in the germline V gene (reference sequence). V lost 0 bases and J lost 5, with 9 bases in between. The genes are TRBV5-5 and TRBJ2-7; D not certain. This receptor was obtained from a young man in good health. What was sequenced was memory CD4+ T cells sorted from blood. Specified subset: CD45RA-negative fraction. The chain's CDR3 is CASSLGQLNEQYF. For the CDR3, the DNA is TGTGCCAGCAGCTTGGGACAATTAAACGAGCAGTACTTC.